This paragraph covers one T cell receptor beta chain sequence. The CDR3 consists of 17 residues. The V gene's germline CDR1 is LGHNA and CDR2 YSLEER. V lost 0 bases and J lost 2; bases outside the gene matches: 6. These data originate in a study of T cell responses to AZD1222 COVID-19 vaccine. Background on the study: Samples with a second dose at about 4 or about 12 weeks were pooled together.

Libraries were prepared by immunoSEQ multiplex PCR; TCRdb keeps only in-frame clonotypes and omits some of them. The profile shows over 100,000 clones, about nine tenths of them singletons. The sample here was peripheral blood, taken on day 0 of AZD1222 vaccination. The V call is TRBV4-3, the J call TRBJ2-3; 9 positions match TRBD1. The receptor was isolated from an adult in good health. In DNA, the CDR3 is TGCGCCAGCAGCCAAGATCCTGGGACAGGGATCACAGATACGCAGTATTTT. Translation: CASSQDPGTGITDTQYF.